These 26 T cell receptor beta chains share one sample of origin, sequenced in a study of cytomegalovirus exposure and HLA in healthy donors. Both 60 Vbeta primers and 13 Jbeta primers went into the PCR. Clones were sequenced by immunoSEQ multiplex PCR, and TCRdb holds only the in-frame ones, with some missing. This table has around 230,000 clones, 85% appearing once. Material for sequencing was PBMCs. Source of these receptors: a girl aged 2 to 10 in good health and CMV-seronegative.

This clone was observed a handful of times. V is TRBV6-5 and J is TRBJ2-2, with TRBD1 identical over 10 bases. The CDR3 is 15 residues long. J lost 7 bases, V lost 5 bases, and 7 bases had no gene match. Looked up from germline, CDR1 is MNHEY and CDR2 is SVGAGI. The CDR3 DNA follows: TGTGCCAGCAGTCCAAAGACAGGGGGCATCGGGGAGCTGTTTTTT. As protein: CASSPKTGGIGELFF.

About this clone: Other DNA sequences of this sample code for an identical CDR3. This chain uses TRBV5-1 with TRBJ2-2; D might be TRBD1 (6 bases). This CDR3 is built from 14 residues. Trimming removed 0 bases from V and 4 bases from J, with 7 bases in between. Germline-derived CDR1 and CDR2 are SGHRS and YFSETQ. The CDR3 is CASSLGGGTGELFF. For the CDR3, the DNA is TGCGCCAGCAGCTTGGGAGGGGGCACCGGGGAGCTGTTTTTT.

This chain links TRBV18 with TRBJ2-1; D unclear. Per germline, CDR1 KGHSH and CDR2 LQKENI. With 3 bases removed from V and 6 bases from J, the gap between germline ends came to 12 bases. CDR3 length: 14 residues. CDR3 sequence: CASSPSDLVNEQFF. CDR3 DNA sequence: TGTGCCAGCTCACCCAGCGACCTAGTCAATGAGCAGTTCTTC.

This clone was picked up one time. The V gene is TRBV5-5, the J gene TRBJ2-7, with TRBD1 matching over 12 bases. CDR3 size: 14 residues. V lost 3 bases to trimming and J lost 5 bases; unmatched junction nucleotides: 3. Per the germline V gene, CDR1 is SGHKS and CDR2 is YYEKEE (reference sequence). The CDR3 sequence: CASSSGTGGDEQYF. The CDR3 DNA follows: TGTGCCAGCAGCTCCGGGACAGGGGGCGACGAGCAGTACTTC.

The rearrangement links TRBV5-1 to TRBJ2-6; D call uncertain. Germline CDR1 reads SGHRS; CDR2 reads YFSETQ. The CDR3 is made up of 16 amino acids. Between the trimmed V and J ends, which lost 2 bases and 2 bases, there was a span of 11 bases. For the CDR3, the DNA is TGCGCCAGCAGCTTAGTACAGACGACTGGGGCCAACGTCCTGACTTTC. Protein sequence: CASSLVQTTGANVLTF. Based on the CDR3 plus reference TRBV5-1 and TRBJ2-6, the full variable domain is KAGVTQTPRYLIKTRGQQVTLSCSPISGHRSVSWYQQTPGQGLQFLFEYFSETQRNKGNFPGRFSGRQFSNSRSEMNVSTLELGDSALYLCASSLVQTTGANVLTFGAGSRLTVL.

The J gene is TRBJ2-1, the V gene TRBV14; TRBD2 aligns across 13 bases. After removal of 3 bases from V and 12 bases from J, the junction contained 11 bases not matched to a gene. This CDR3 spans 16 amino acids. Germline assignment: CDR1 SGHDN and CDR2 FVKESK. CDR3 loop: CASSHRTSGGFGVQFF. The CDR3 DNA reads TGTGCCAGCAGCCACCGGACTAGCGGGGGATTCGGGGTGCAGTTCTTC.

The chain couples TRBV27 to TRBJ1-2, with D possibly TRBD1 on 5 matching bases. The CDR3 totals 12 residues. Germline CDR1 reads MNHEY; CDR2 reads SMNVEV (reference sequence). Trimming left V 3 bases short and J 10 bases short, with 12 bases between. The CDR3 is CASSFSGGIYTF. For the CDR3, the DNA is TGTGCCAGCAGTTTTTCCGGGGGGATCTACACCTTC.

This clone has a single count. The chain links TRBV4-1 to TRBJ1-2; 8 nucleotides match TRBD1. J lost 4 bases, V lost 5 bases, and 6 bases had no gene match. Germline V gene data show CDR1 as MGHRA and CDR2 as YSYEKL. There are 14 residues in the CDR3. The CDR3 DNA is TGCGCCAGCAGCGCGGACAGGGTAGCCTATGGCTACACCTTC. This encodes CASSADRVAYGYTF.

The rearrangement joins TRBV6-6 to TRBJ2-1, with 9 bases fitting TRBD2. The CDR3 spans 14 residues. Germline V gene lookup returns CDR1 MNHNY and CDR2 SVGAGI (reference sequence). Trimming removed 4 bases from V and 10 bases from J; junction bases left unmatched: 8. The CDR3 reads CASSSSGREGEQFF. The CDR3, as DNA: TGTGCCAGCAGTTCCTCGGGGCGGGAGGGAGAGCAGTTCTTC.

This clone was seen just once. This chain connects TRBV7-9 to TRBJ2-1; 7 bases fit TRBD1. V shed 6 bases, J shed 6 bases, and the junction held 14 bases outside the gene matches. Germline CDR1 is SEHNR and CDR2 is FQNEAQ (reference sequence). The CDR3 runs 16 residues. The CDR3 spells CASSYLQDRLSNEQFF. In nucleotides, the CDR3 is TGTGCCAGCAGTTACCTCCAGGACAGGCTAAGCAATGAGCAGTTCTTC.

The chain joins TRBV5-4 to TRBJ2-1, with TRBD2 identical over 8 bases. The CDR3 is 16 residues long. CDR1 and CDR2 (germline): SGHNT, YYREEE (reference sequence). The V gene end was trimmed by 4 bases and the J gene end by 2 bases; junction bases not matched to a gene: 8. The CDR3 sequence is CASSPGGTRTYNEQFF. Here the CDR3 DNA reads TGTGCCAGCAGCCCGGGTGGGACTAGGACCTACAATGAGCAGTTCTTC.

The CDR3 nucleotides read TGTGCCAGCAGCTATCGCTCCTACGAGCAGTACTTC. It encodes CASSYRSYEQYF. This chain joins TRBV7-9 and TRBJ2-7; no firm D call. The germline V and J ends were trimmed by 4 bases and 0 bases, with 4 bases remaining between them. Germline CDR1 reads SEHNR; CDR2 reads FQNEAQ (reference sequence). CDR3 length: 12 residues.

V is TRBV5-6 and J is TRBJ1-5; 7 positions agree with TRBD1. The CDR3 sequence is 14 residues long. Germline CDR1 reads SGHDT; CDR2 reads YYEEEE. The V segment lost 5 bases and the J segment 3 bases; nucleotides outside the gene matches: 5. The CDR3 DNA follows: TGTGCCAGCAGTCTTGGGACAGTCAATCAGCCCCAGCATTTT. Translated, it gives CASSLGTVNQPQHF.

This clone appeared a few times. Additional DNA sequences in this sample encode the identical CDR3. The genes are TRBV15 and TRBJ2-7; D uncertain. Per the germline V gene, CDR1 is LNHNV and CDR2 is YYDKDF (reference sequence). The length of the CDR3 is 12 residues. With 1 base removed from V and 3 bases from J, the gap between germline ends came to 4 bases. The CDR3: CATSRGGYEQYF. In DNA form, the CDR3 reads TGTGCCACCAGCAGAGGAGGCTACGAGCAGTACTTC.

CDR3 nucleotide sequence: TGTGCCACCCTGCAGGGGAACACTGAAGCTTTCTTT. It yields the protein CATLQGNTEAFF. This chain joins TRBV6-5 and TRBJ1-1, with D possibly matching TRBD1 (5 bases). This CDR3 has 12 amino acids. Germline-derived CDR1 and CDR2 are MNHEY and SVGAGI. V gave up 10 bases and J gave up 1 base, with 10 bases separating them.

This clone has only one observation. The V call is TRBV12-2, the J call TRBJ2-3; the table's TRBD2 call for D was not verified on the DNA. TRBV12-2 is marked as a pseudogene. The CDR3 contains 15 residues. CDR3 DNA sequence: TGTGCAAGTCGCTTAGTACCCGGGTACACAGATACGCAGTATTTT. Protein: CASRLVPGYTDTQYF.

The chain carries TRBV20-1 and TRBJ2-7; D uncertain. Germline CDR1 DFQATT, CDR2 SNEGSKA (reference sequence). CDR3 length equals 11 residues. V lost 3 bases to trimming and J lost 2 bases, with 5 bases between them. The CDR3, as DNA: TGCAGTGCTAGTCAGACCTACGAGCAGTACTTC. It is translated as CSASQTYEQYF.

On this clone itself: The same CDR3 can be traced to other DNA sequences in this sample. The V gene is TRBV20-1, the J gene TRBJ1-2, with 7 positions matching TRBD1. Germline V lookup: CDR1 DFQATT, CDR2 SNEGSKA (reference sequence). With V trimmed by 5 bases and J by 8 bases, 5 bases remained unmatched. This CDR3 comprises 11 residues. CDR3 sequence: CSARQGGGYTF. The CDR3, as DNA: TGCAGTGCTCGACAGGGTGGCGGCTACACCTTC.

V and J are TRBV7-2 and TRBJ1-2; D may be TRBD1 (5 bases). The CDR3 extends over 15 amino acids. The ends were cut back, 6 bases at V and 3 bases at J, with 17 bases in the middle. The germline gives CDR1 SGHTA, CDR2 FQGNSA. Here the CDR3 reads CASRRPGGTYYGYTF. The CDR3, as DNA: TGTGCCAGCAGGCGCCCGGGGGGAACTTACTATGGCTACACCTTC.

This clone was detected once. The CDR3 coding sequence is TGTGCCAGCAGCTGGCGAGGAGGGTTTGGCTACACCTTC. This codes for CASSWRGGFGYTF. V is TRBV7-9 and J is TRBJ1-2; the D is unclear. V lost 4 bases and J lost 7, with 13 bases in between. The CDR3 has 13 residues. The germline gives CDR1 SEHNR, CDR2 FQNEAQ (reference sequence).

The CDR3 DNA follows: TGTGCCAGCAGCTTGGGGGGTTTTGGGGGGAGCAATCAGCCCCAGCATTTT. Protein: CASSLGGFGGSNQPQHF. The gene calls are TRBV5-6 and TRBJ1-5; maybe TRBD1 (5 bases). Trimming shortened V by 0 bases and J by 1 base, and 14 bases separated the two germline ends. CDR1 and CDR2 (germline): SGHDT, YYEEEE. This CDR3 has 17 residues.

The chain carries TRBV6-1 and TRBJ1-1; no firm D call. Germline lookup yields CDR1 MNHNS and CDR2 SASEGT. CDR3 size: 14 residues. The germline V and J ends were trimmed by 6 bases and 3 bases, with 14 bases remaining between them. The CDR3 spells CASSRRGRDTEAFF. The CDR3 DNA reads TGTGCCAGCAGCCGCCGAGGGCGCGACACTGAAGCTTTCTTT.

The V and J genes are TRBV5-4 and TRBJ2-3; TRBD2 agrees at 7 bases. Germline loops: CDR1 SGHNT, CDR2 YYREEE (reference sequence). The ends lost 1 base at V and 6 bases at J; junction bases unmatched: 2. The CDR3 runs 13 residues. The CDR3 is CASSLRGGDTQYF. CDR3 in DNA: TGTGCCAGCAGCTTGAGGGGAGGGGATACGCAGTATTTT.

This sequence joins TRBV2 and TRBJ2-4, with D perhaps TRBD1 (5 bases). V was cut by 3 bases and J by 1 base, with 16 bases left in between. This CDR3 has 17 amino acids. The germline V gene encodes CDR1 SNHLY and CDR2 FYNNEI. The CDR3 region is CASSETGAVRAKNIQYF. The CDR3 DNA follows: TGTGCCAGCAGTGAGACTGGGGCAGTAAGGGCCAAAAACATTCAGTACTTC.

On this clone itself: The junction departs from germline at one end; a sequencing error may be responsible. J is TRBJ1-1 and V is TRBV2, with no clear D. Looked up from germline, CDR1 is SNHLY and CDR2 is FYNNEI. The CDR3 runs 9 residues. The CDR3 region has the DNA TGTGCCAGCACTGAAGATATTTTCTTT. Translated: CASTEDIFF.

J is TRBJ2-2 and V is TRBV9; TRBD1 might be the D (6 bases). The germline CDR1 and CDR2 sequences are SGDLS and YYNGEE. The CDR3 has 17 amino acids. V lost 0 bases, J lost 3 bases, and 15 bases lay in between. The CDR3 DNA is TGTGCCAGCAGCGTAGGAGGACAGACTCTTCACACCGGGGAGCTGTTTTTT. This codes for CASSVGGQTLHTGELFF.